The rows below give T cell receptor beta chains drawn from one sample of a study of shared clonotypes between healthy human individuals. The data were produced by immunoSEQ multiplex PCR, yet TCRdb's version contains in-frame clones alone and is incomplete. Found here are 400,000 or so clones, 90% to 97% of them singletons; the top ten hold about 0.32%. Source material: memory CD8+ T cells sorted from blood. The receptors here all came from a man aged 25-45 years in good health. Both conserved end residues are part of each CDR3. The D gene is left open where the match is weak. The listing skips clone size in some rows; elsewhere it reads once, few, many or a size class.

CDR3 protein	CDR3 DNA	V gene	J gene	D gene	clone size
CASSFGNRGNTGELFF	TGCGCCAGCAGCTTCGGGAACAGGGGTAACACCGGGGAGCTGTTTTTT	TRBV5-1	TRBJ2-2	TRBD1	.
CASRSTGGSGWTQYF	TGTGCCAGCAGATCTACAGGGGGGAGCGGGTGGACCCAGTACTTC	TRBV28	TRBJ2-5	TRBD1	.
CASSLKFSEQYF	TGTGCCAGCAGTTTAAAGTTCTCCGAGCAGTACTTC	TRBV28	TRBJ2-7	.	.
CASSATSASYEQYF	TGTGCCAGCAGCGCGACTAGCGCCTCCTACGAGCAGTACTTC	TRBV9	TRBJ2-7	TRBD2	.
CASSLEENSPLHF	TGTGCCAGCAGCTTGGAAGAAAATTCACCCCTCCACTTT	TRBV5-8	TRBJ1-6	.	.
CASSEEGGGSSELFF	TGTGCCAGCAGTGAAGAGGGCGGTGGTAGTTCGGAGCTGTTTTTT	TRBV2	TRBJ2-2	.	.
CASSQEGQTGDTQYF	TGTGCCAGCAGCCAAGAAGGGCAGACAGGAGATACGCAGTATTTT	TRBV4-2	TRBJ2-3	.	.
CASSLAWDKDGYTF	TGTGCCAGCAGTTTAGCCTGGGACAAGGATGGCTACACCTTC	TRBV27	TRBJ1-2	.	few
CATSRERVPRYNEQFF	TGTGCCACCAGCCGAGAGCGGGTTCCGAGATACAATGAGCAGTTCTTC	TRBV15	TRBJ2-1	.	.
CASSAGLSEQYF	TGCGCCAGCAGCGCGGGCCTCTCCGAGCAGTACTTC	TRBV5-1	TRBJ2-7	.	.
CASSGTTLQGYNEQFF	TGTGCCAGCAGTGGTACTACCTTACAGGGATACAATGAGCAGTTCTTC	TRBV6-1	TRBJ2-1	.	.
CATSRGLSVEQYF	TGTGCCACCAGCAGAGGCCTATCGGTCGAGCAGTACTTC	TRBV15	TRBJ2-7	.	.
CAWRPLQGDGRNEQFF	TGTGCCTGGAGGCCTCTACAGGGAGATGGGAGGAATGAGCAGTTCTTC	TRBV30	TRBJ2-1	.	.